Listed below are T cell receptor beta chains from one sample, sequenced in a study of shared clonotypes between healthy human individuals. Measured with immunoSEQ multiplex PCR; TCRdb has only the in-frame clones, and not every one. The sample records millions of clones, about 94% being singletons. The sequenced material came from naive CD8+ T cells sorted from blood. The receptors come from a man aged 18 to 29 in good health. CDR3s include the opening cysteine and the closing phenylalanine or tryptophan. Fields, in order: V gene, D gene, CDR3 protein. A D gene is named only where the DNA matches it firmly.

TRBV5-6 - CASSSDTYNEQFF
TRBV5-5 - CASSLEQGAPEETQYF
TRBV30 TRBD1 CAWSSGTGSYEQYF
TRBV2 - CASKDYGYTF
TRBV2 TRBD1 CASSPGQAAYGYTF
TRBV5-6 - CASSTTASYEQYF
TRBV5-1 TRBD2 CASSLGSGRANEQFF
TRBV7-9 - CATHGNNYEQYF
TRBV7-9 TRBD1 CASSSQGQDYNEQFF
TRBV7-6 - CASSLGAQETQYF
TRBV11-2 - CAGSLEDWNEQFF
TRBV6-5 TRBD1 CASSYSTGARNSPLHF
TRBV2 - CASSETAGGSYEQYF
TRBV29-1 TRBD1 CSARGTANTEAFF
TRBV13 - CASSLALSYTGELFF
TRBV9 - CASSVDGIPGEQYF
TRBV6-5 - CASSDSFYGYTF
TRBV10-1 - CASSEFGYEQFF
TRBV7-8 - CASSLGAGRTYEQYF
TRBV11-2 - CASSPPGDYGYTF
TRBV5-4 TRBD1 CASSSNTGDNSPLHF
TRBV27 TRBD1 CASSLDRGVMAEAFF
TRBV5-4 - CASSLASPYATMNTEAFF
TRBV27 - CASSLSLAGELFF
TRBV2 TRBD1 CASSGQGGTDTQYF
TRBV30 - CAWSVLGHDTQYF
TRBV10-2 - CASIGDSYEQYF
TRBV27 TRBD2 CASSLLGASGGSGELFF
TRBV5-8 TRBD2 CASSLWIAGGYEQYF
TRBV13 - CASSSQGIGTDTQYF